This T cell receptor beta chain was found in a study of blood T cell repertoires in COVID-19. Profiling relied on immunoSEQ multiplex PCR, and the TCRdb table lists in-frame clones only, not all of them. This sample has hundreds of thousands of clones, with 83% found just once. The CDR3 totals 18 residues. Between the trimmed V and J ends, which lost 2 bases and 4 bases, there was a span of 20 bases. From germline, CDR1 is KGHSH and CDR2 LQKENI. The clonotype was recovered from a woman aged 50 to 60 who had been exposed to COVID-19. The chain links TRBV18 to TRBJ2-2, with a tentative D call TRBD1 (5 bases). The sample consisted of PBMCs or T cells enriched from blood (not recorded which). The CDR3 spells CASSPIGSQGMLTGELFF. CDR3 DNA: TGTGCCAGCTCACCAATCGGGTCCCAGGGAATGCTCACCGGGGAGCTGTTTTTT.